This T cell receptor beta chain was identified during a study of CD8+ T cells in alopecia areata. The study's findings and limits: Within the top 100, expanded CD8+ clones significantly decreased with tofacitinib, as did scalp clonality.

Following extraction, RNA underwent reverse transcription to cDNA, which served as the sequencing template. The repertoire was sequenced with immunoSEQ multiplex PCR; TCRdb's copy has only in-frame clones and lacks some. The sample shows 190,000 or so clones, under 60% of them seen only once. Treatment: oral pan-JAK inhibitor, 5-10 mg twice daily. In regard to this clone: Antigen unknown. The same CDR3 is also encoded by other DNA sequences in this sample.

The ends were cut back, 3 bases at V and 5 bases at J, with 14 bases in the middle. CDR1 is SGHRS and CDR2 is YFSETQ in the germline V gene. The CDR3 has 14 residues. The V gene is TRBV5-1, the J gene TRBJ2-5, with D perhaps TRBD1 (5 bases). The TCR sequence derives from a human donor with alopecia areata. The sequences come from CD8+ T cells sorted from blood, collected at week 24, from a patient treated with tofacitinib. This CDR3 reads CASSYRQIQETQYF. The CDR3 coding sequence is TGCGCCAGCAGCTATCGACAGATCCAGGAGACCCAGTACTTC.